The 23 T cell receptor beta chains below come from one sample, sequenced in a study of blood T cells in healthy people across ages. PCR was performed a second time for about 7 to 11 cycles using a sample-barcoded 5' primer and a J-beta primer mix. MiXCR, applied by TCRdb to the 5' RACE reads, yields one record per CDR3 protein. The sample carries a few hundred thousand distinct CDR3 sequences, more than 45% recorded once. The sample comprised blood. The receptors shown here come from a man aged 55 to 70 in good health.

The J gene is TRBJ1-2, the V gene TRBV25-1, with 7 bases fitting TRBD1. Germline V gives CDR1 MGHDK, CDR2 SYGVNS. The CDR3 runs 14 residues. The trim removed 4 bases at V and 2 bases at J, leaving 4 bases unmatched. The CDR3 DNA is TGTGCCAGCAGTGGACAGGGAAGGAACTATGGCTACACCTTC. Translating gives CASSGQGRNYGYTF.

The rearrangement links TRBV9 to TRBJ2-5; D is undetermined. Trimming took 2 bases from V and 5 from J, leaving 16 bases between them. The V gene's germline CDR1 is SGDLS and CDR2 YYNGEE. The CDR3 covers 15 residues. The CDR3 sequence is CASSVAARGLETQYF. The CDR3 DNA is TGTGCCAGCAGCGTCGCCGCCCGTGGATTGGAGACCCAGTACTTC.

V usage is TRBV10-3 and J usage is TRBJ1-2; 10 bases agree with TRBD1. This CDR3 spans 14 amino acids. V was pared by 7 bases and J by 0 bases, with 2 bases of the junction left unmatched. The germline V gene has CDR1 ENHRY and CDR2 SYGVKD. The CDR3 here is CAIKGQGPNYGYTF. The CDR3, as DNA: TGTGCCATCAAGGGACAGGGGCCTAACTATGGCTACACCTTC.

This clonotype was seen only a few times. This chain links TRBV9 with TRBJ2-5; 8 bases fit TRBD1. The end of the DNA is better explained by TRBJ2-7, so the J call may be wrong. The length of the CDR3 is 15 residues. Germline V CDR1 and CDR2: SGDLS, YYNGEE. The CDR3 DNA reads as TGTGCCAGCAGCGTAGAATGGGGACAGGACTACGAGCAGTACTTC. It specifies CASSVEWGQDYEQYF.

This chain links TRBV5-6 with TRBJ1-1, with a possible D match to TRBD1 (6 bases). Trimming cost V 3 bases and J 0 bases, with 15 bases left between them. The CDR3 extends over 16 amino acids. From germline, CDR1 is SGHDT and CDR2 YYEEEE. The CDR3 nucleotides read TGTGCCAGCAGCTCGAGTGGGGGCTGGGTGAACACTGAAGCTTTCTTT. Residues: CASSSSGGWVNTEAFF.

This clonotype was seen at least ten times. This rearrangement joins TRBV7-2 to TRBJ2-3; D unclear. The CDR3 is 14 amino acids. CDR1 and CDR2 from the germline V gene are SGHTA and FQGNSA. Between the trimmed V and J ends, which lost 4 bases and 4 bases, there was a span of 12 bases. The CDR3 DNA reads TGTGCCAGCAGCTACTCCCTGGGTCCAGATACGCAGTATTTT. Its translation: CASSYSLGPDTQYF.

The CDR3 region has the DNA TGTGCCAGCAGCCCCGGACTTTCTAGCACAGATACGCAGTATTTT. This encodes CASSPGLSSTDTQYF. The chain has TRBV7-9 and TRBJ2-3; perhaps TRBD2 as D (5 bases). With 5 bases removed from V and 0 bases from J, the gap between germline ends came to 12 bases. The length of the CDR3 is 15 residues. Germline loops: CDR1 SEHNR, CDR2 FQNEAQ (reference sequence). Supplemented by reference TRBV7-9 and TRBJ2-3, the full variable domain reads DTGVSQNPRHKITKRGQNVTFRCDPISEHNRLYWYRQTLGQGPEFLTYFQNEAQLEKSRLLSDRFSAERPKGSFSTLEIQRTEQGDSAMYLCASSPGLSSTDTQYFGPGTRLTVL.

The chain carries TRBV20-1 and TRBJ2-3; D remains unclear. This CDR3 has 12 amino acids. Germline CDR1 is DFQATT and CDR2 is SNEGSKA (reference sequence). V was cut by 2 bases and J by 3 bases, with 6 bases left in between. As DNA, the CDR3 is TGCAGTGCTAGAATTCCAACAGATACGCAGTATTTT. Residues: CSARIPTDTQYF.

About this clonotype itself: A much larger clone differs from this one at a single base, so this may be a read error. This chain connects TRBV5-1 to TRBJ2-1, with D tentatively TRBD1 or TRBD2 (6 bases each). CDR3 length equals 14 residues. Germline lookup yields CDR1 SGHRS and CDR2 YFSETQ. V gave up 5 bases and J gave up 3 bases, with 12 bases separating them. This chain's CDR3 is CASSSGQIYNEQFF. The CDR3 nucleotides read TGCGCCAGCAGTAGCGGACAGATCTACAATGAGCAGTTCTTC.

V usage is TRBV28 and J usage is TRBJ1-1; D possibly corresponds to TRBD1 (5 bases). The ends were cut back, 3 bases at V and 5 bases at J, with 13 bases in the middle. This CDR3 is built from 14 residues. CDR1 is MDHEN, CDR2 SYDVKM, per germline. The CDR3 protein is CASSFPGPNTEAFF. The CDR3 DNA is TGTGCCAGCAGTTTCCCGGGACCGAATACTGAAGCTTTCTTT.

This chain uses TRBV5-1 with TRBJ1-6; 9 bases align to TRBD1. CDR3 length equals 15 residues. After removal of 4 bases from V and 9 bases from J, the junction contained 8 bases not matched to a gene. From germline, CDR1 is SGHRS and CDR2 YFSETQ. CDR3 coding DNA: TGCGCCAGCAGCACAGCCGGGACAGGGTTTTCACCCCTCCACTTT. Translated: CASSTAGTGFSPLHF.

The sample holds a few counts of this clonotype. The chain couples TRBV7-2 to TRBJ2-3; a possible D gene is TRBD2 (5 bases). CDR1 and CDR2 from the germline V gene are SGHTA and FQGNSA. The CDR3 covers 15 residues. V was pared by 5 bases and J by 1 base, with 13 bases between. CDR3: CASSVPERGTDTQYF. The DNA for the CDR3 is TGTGCCAGCAGCGTCCCCGAGAGGGGCACAGATACGCAGTATTTT.

The rearrangement uses TRBV21-1 and TRBJ1-6; the table assigns TRBD1, which was not confirmed against the DNA. TRBV21-1 is a listed pseudogene. The CDR3 extends over 14 amino acids. This CDR3 reads CASSRGQEGSPLHF. The CDR3, as DNA: TGTGCCAGCAGCCGCGGACAGGAGGGGTCACCCCTCCACTTT.

In its sample, this clonotype was seen many times. The J gene is TRBJ2-1, the V gene TRBV6-1, with 8 bases identical to TRBD1. V lost 6 bases to trimming and J lost 6 bases; unmatched junction nucleotides: 4. CDR1 and CDR2 from the germline V gene are MNHNS and SASEGT. The CDR3 has 13 amino acids. CDR3 region: CASRPTGGNEQFF. The DNA of the CDR3 is TGTGCCAGCAGACCCACAGGGGGCAATGAGCAGTTCTTC.

This clonotype was recorded a few times. The chain links TRBV7-2 to TRBJ2-1; TRBD1 matches 11 bases. This CDR3 is built from 15 residues. Germline V CDR1 and CDR2: SGHTA, FQGNSA. The J segment lost 8 bases and the V segment lost 1 base, leaving 4 bases of the junction unmatched. For the CDR3, the DNA is TGTGCCAGCAGCTTAGTAGGACAGGGGGCTTATGAGCAGTTCTTC. Translated, it gives CASSLVGQGAYEQFF.

The chain combines TRBV20-1 with TRBJ1-2, with 7 nucleotides matching TRBD1. This CDR3 is built from 13 residues. Germline V lookup: CDR1 DFQATT, CDR2 SNEGSKA (reference sequence). V shed 1 base, J shed 4 bases, and the junction held 3 bases outside the gene matches. In nucleotides, the CDR3 is TGCAGTGCTAGAGTGGGGGACAGCTATGGCTACACCTTC. This gives the protein CSARVGDSYGYTF.

This clonotype was observed a few times. V is TRBV20-1 and J is TRBJ1-2; possibly TRBD1 for D (5 bases). CDR1 is DFQATT and CDR2 is SNEGSKA in the germline V gene (reference sequence). Trimming removed 6 bases from V and 5 bases from J, with 19 bases in between. The CDR3 runs 14 residues. In DNA, the CDR3 is TGCAGTGCCTCTCGACCGGGGGGACCATATGGCTACACCTTC. Translating it yields CSASRPGGPYGYTF.

This clonotype has at least ten counts. This sequence joins TRBV7-2 and TRBJ2-2; 8 positions agree with TRBD2. There are 16 residues in the CDR3. The germline CDR1 and CDR2 sequences are SGHTA and FQGNSA. Trimming at V came to 2 bases and at J to 4 bases, leaving 6 bases not matched to a gene. DNA of the CDR3: TGTGCCAGCAGCTTATATGCGGGGGGTGGCACCGGGGAGCTGTTTTTT. This sequence encodes CASSLYAGGGTGELFF.

This chain joins TRBV7-8 and TRBJ2-3, with D unresolved. The V gene lost 6 bases and the J gene lost 4 bases, with 11 bases spanning the gap. The CDR3 consists of 13 residues. In germline, CDR1 is SGHVS, CDR2 FQNEAQ. CDR3: CASSPSVSDTQYF. CDR3 sequence (DNA): TGTGCCAGCAGTCCCTCGGTGTCAGATACGCAGTATTTT. The full variable domain, with the rest looked up from reference TRBV7-8 and TRBJ2-3, is GAGVSQSPRYKVAKRGQDVALRCDPISGHVSLFWYQQALGQGPEFLTYFQNEAQLDKSGLPSDRFFAERPEGSVSTLKIQRTQQEDSAVYLCASSPSVSDTQYFGPGTRLTVL.

This clonotype has a handful of counts. The chain recombines TRBV18 with TRBJ1-2; D is perhaps TRBD1 (5 bases). V dropped 3 bases and J dropped 1 base, with 9 bases sitting between them. The CDR3 has 14 amino acids. Germline lookup yields CDR1 KGHSH and CDR2 LQKENI. The CDR3 DNA follows: TGTGCCAGCTCACCCGACAGCGTTAACTATGGCTACACCTTC. Protein: CASSPDSVNYGYTF.

The V and J genes are TRBV7-3 and TRBJ2-7; TRBD1 matches 8 bases. The germline gives CDR1 SGHTA, CDR2 FQGTGA. The V segment lost 0 bases and the J segment 3 bases; nucleotides outside the gene matches: 4. CDR3 length equals 15 residues. CDR3 sequence (DNA): TGTGCCAGCAGCTTAACTGCAGGGGGCCTCTACGAGCAGTACTTC. It yields the protein CASSLTAGGLYEQYF.

The chain has TRBV24-1 and TRBJ2-3; D gene uncertain. The CDR3 extends over 16 amino acids. V lost 1 base and J lost 1, with 11 bases in between. The germline CDR1 and CDR2 sequences are KGHDR and SFDVKD. As DNA, the CDR3 is TGTGCCACCAGTGATTTCGGGCAGGTTGGCACAGATACGCAGTATTTT. Its protein product is CATSDFGQVGTDTQYF.

This clonotype was recorded at least ten times. The J gene is TRBJ2-1, the V gene TRBV13, with a possible D match to TRBD1 (5 bases). The germline gives CDR1 PRHDT, CDR2 FYEKMQ (reference sequence). This CDR3 contains 14 residues. V was clipped by 4 bases and J by 6 bases, with 13 bases between them. The CDR3 DNA reads TGTGCCAGCAGCTCTTTGACAGTTCGCAATGAGCAGTTCTTC. This sequence encodes CASSSLTVRNEQFF. The complete variable domain, with remaining parts taken from reference TRBV13 and TRBJ2-1, reads AAGVIQSPRHLIKEKRETATLKCYPIPRHDTVYWYQQGPGQDPQFLISFYEKMQSDKGSIPDRFSAQQFSDYHSELNMSSLELGDSALYFCASSSLTVRNEQFFGPGTRLTVL.